This TCR beta chain was recovered during a study of blood T cells in healthy people across ages. Study results and limitations: Both naive CD4+ cell counts and diversity were greater in long-lived donors than in aged donors.

PBMCs were isolated at a quantity of at least 6 million per sample. This clonotype came up a few times. Its specificity is not known. Primed by a sample-barcoded 5' primer and a J-beta primer mix, a second PCR proceeded for 7 to 11 cycles. Researchers report that a template-switch adaptor with 12 random nucleotides tagged each cDNA molecule. One entry per CDR3 protein results from TCRdb running MiXCR on the 5' RACE reads. Seen here are 1,500,000 or so distinct CDR3 sequences, 35% to 45% observed once, and the top ten hold over 3.5%. V was clipped by 5 bases and J by 8 bases, with 19 bases between them. This CDR3 has 14 residues. Germline V CDR1 and CDR2: DFQATT, SNEGSKA (reference sequence).

Sequencing was done on a sample of blood. This receptor was taken from a woman aged 18-35 years in good health. The chain is built from TRBV20-1 and TRBJ2-1; weak D call: TRBD1 (6 bases). The CDR3 region has the DNA TGCAGTGCTCGGTGGCAGGGGAAATGGCATGAGCAGTTCTTC. As protein: CSARWQGKWHEQFF.